Following are 6 T cell receptor beta chains from one sample sequenced in a study of blood T cell repertoires in COVID-19 (dated by TCRdb to 2018 to 2020). The library was made by the immunoSEQ multiplex PCR assay. TCRdb's version of the immuneACCESS table is confined to in-frame rearrangements and falls short of the full clone set. An unresolved V gene accounts for under half of the shortfall where checked; the remainder is of unknown origin. Across this sample there are about 210,000 clones, with roughly four fifths seen only once. Over 9.5% of the sample is in the top ten clones. The sample taken for sequencing was peripheral blood. The source of these receptors is a woman between 35 and 50 years old with acute or convalescent COVID-19.

This chain connects TRBV19 to TRBJ2-6; 7 nucleotides agree with TRBD1. Germline trimming cut 7 bases from V and 2 bases from J; bases unmatched to any gene: 8. CDR1 and CDR2 from the germline V gene are LNHDA and SQIVND (reference sequence). The CDR3 contains 16 residues. This chain's CDR3 is CASTWTGRAGANVLTF. The CDR3 region has the DNA TGTGCCAGTACCTGGACAGGCAGGGCTGGGGCCAACGTCCTGACTTTC.

In its sample, this clone was seen once. The chain employs TRBV7-2 and TRBJ1-1, with 8 bases matching TRBD1. The V gene's germline CDR1 is SGHTA and CDR2 FQGNSA. This CDR3 region has 14 residues. The V gene end was trimmed by 5 bases and the J gene end by 4 bases; junction bases not matched to a gene: 6. CDR3 in amino acids: CASSPQGGITEAFF. The CDR3 DNA follows: TGTGCCAGCAGCCCACAGGGGGGAATCACTGAAGCTTTCTTT.

This chain joins TRBV19 and TRBJ2-2, with 10 bases matching TRBD2. The germline CDR1 and CDR2 sequences are LNHDA and SQIVND (reference sequence). J was trimmed by 6 bases and V by 1 base; bases with no gene match: 11. CDR3 size: 18 residues. The CDR3 spells CASSIVRTLAGVPGELFF. The CDR3 DNA reads TGTGCCAGTAGTATAGTGAGGACGCTAGCGGGAGTACCCGGGGAGCTGTTTTTT.

The chain uses TRBV7-9 and TRBJ1-1; the D gene is possibly TRBD1 (5 bases). The CDR3 is 16 residues long. The germline V gene has CDR1 SEHNR and CDR2 FQNEAQ (reference sequence). Trimming took 1 base from V and 0 from J, leaving 12 bases between them. The CDR3 sequence is CASSLGVGLMNTEAFF. CDR3 sequence (DNA): TGTGCCAGCAGCTTAGGTGTGGGACTCATGAACACTGAAGCTTTCTTT. Together with reference TRBV7-9 and TRBJ1-1, the CDR3 gives the full variable domain: DTGVSQNPRHKITKRGQNVTFRCDPISEHNRLYWYRQTLGQGPEFLTYFQNEAQLEKSRLLSDRFSAERPKGSFSTLEIQRTEQGDSAMYLCASSLGVGLMNTEAFFGQGTRLTVV.

This clone has only a few counts. The J gene is TRBJ2-7, the V gene TRBV6-1; TRBD1 agrees at 8 bases. V was clipped by 3 bases and J by 6 bases; unmatched bases: 4. The germline CDR1 and CDR2 sequences are MNHNS and SASEGT. The CDR3 is made up of 13 amino acids. CDR3 nucleotides: TGTGCCAGCAGTGACCAGGGGGCGCCCGAGCAGTACTTC. It specifies CASSDQGAPEQYF.

The chain is built from TRBV15 and TRBJ2-3; D might be TRBD2 (6 bases). This CDR3 comprises 15 residues. V was clipped by 6 bases and J by 6 bases, with 19 bases between them. The V gene's germline CDR1 is LNHNV and CDR2 YYDKDF (reference sequence). CDR3: CATSPGTGITDTQYF. DNA of the CDR3: TGTGCCACCAGTCCCGGGACTGGCATCACCGATACGCAGTATTTT.